This T cell receptor beta chain stems from a study of immune cell composition in non-small cell lung cancer. General study points: Smoking pack-years did not significantly correlate with tumour TCR-beta clonality. Dominant in vivo tumour-associated clones were not shown to share tumour-reactive sequences.

Normal lung was taken at the farthest possible site, at least 3 cm from tumour. Frozen unsorted single-cell suspensions supplied the genomic DNA. Between the trimmed V and J ends, which lost 5 bases and 1 base, there was a span of 11 bases. Per the germline V gene, CDR1 is SGHTA and CDR2 is FQGNSA. This CDR3 is built from 14 residues. Only in-frame clones appear in the TCRdb table, and some are missing; sequencing was by immunoSEQ multiplex PCR. The sample lists approximately 8,600 clones; about 68% were seen once. This clone was picked up a small number of times. No antigen is known for it. The TCR sequence derives from a human donor with non-small cell lung cancer. The V call is TRBV7-2, the J call TRBJ2-5, with D perhaps TRBD1 (5 bases). The sequencing input was non-adjacent lung tissue. For the CDR3, the DNA is TGTGCCAGCAGCCGTCGACAGATCCAAGAGACCCAGTACTTC. This translates into CASSRRQIQETQYF.